The 15 T cell receptor beta chains listed next were all sequenced from one sample in a study of cytomegalovirus exposure and HLA in healthy donors. The PCR employed 60 Vbeta primers together with 13 Jbeta primers. Sequencing used immunoSEQ multiplex PCR; TCRdb keeps in-frame clones, though not all of them. Its clone listing holds around 60,000 clones. Specimen: PBMCs. These receptors were obtained from a man younger than 40 in good health and CMV-seropositive.

The chain carries TRBV27 and TRBJ1-4, with TRBD1 matching over 7 bases. Germline values: CDR1 MNHEY, CDR2 SMNVEV (reference sequence). The trim removed 1 base at V and 3 bases at J, leaving 2 bases unmatched. The CDR3 is made up of 15 amino acids. The CDR3, as DNA: TGTGCCAGCAGTTTATTCGGGACAGCTAATGAAAAACTGTTTTTT. Translating gives CASSLFGTANEKLFF.

This chain uses TRBV10-3 with TRBJ1-1, with D unresolved. With 8 bases removed from V and 6 bases from J, the gap between germline ends came to 22 bases. The CDR3 extends over 15 amino acids. Germline V gives CDR1 ENHRY, CDR2 SYGVKD. The CDR3 DNA sequence: TGTGCCATCTCCAGCGAGATTCTCCTATCTGCTGAAGCTTTCTTT. This gives the protein CAISSEILLSAEAFF.

V gene TRBV4-2 combines with J gene TRBJ2-7; TRBD2 matches at 7 bases. The germline V gene encodes CDR1 LGHNA and CDR2 YNFKEQ. The CDR3 has 16 amino acids. J was trimmed by 4 bases and V by 1 base; bases with no gene match: 10. The CDR3 DNA sequence: TGTGCCAGCAGCCAAGGGGGAAGCGGGGACCCGTACGAGCAGTACTTC. Protein: CASSQGGSGDPYEQYF.

V is TRBV20-1 and J is TRBJ2-7; TRBD2 might be the D (6 bases). The CDR3 is 11 residues long. Germline V gene sequence: CDR1 DFQATT, CDR2 SNEGSKA (reference sequence). V was clipped by 6 bases and J by 6 bases, with 12 bases between them. The CDR3 is CSADGGAEQYF. CDR3 bases: TGCAGTGCCGATGGAGGGGCCGAGCAGTACTTC.

This chain connects TRBV11-3 to TRBJ2-5; TRBD1 aligns across 7 bases. Germline V lookup: CDR1 SGHNT, CDR2 YENEEA. The CDR3 extends over 13 amino acids. The ends lost 5 bases at V and 3 bases at J; junction bases unmatched: 3. CDR3 amino acids: CASSPGQKETQYF. For the CDR3, the DNA is TGTGCCAGCAGCCCGGGACAGAAAGAGACCCAGTACTTC.

The chain recombines TRBV6-5 with TRBJ1-2; tentative D call: TRBD1 (5 bases). The germline CDR1 and CDR2 sequences are MNHEY and SVGAGI. The CDR3 extends over 14 amino acids. Trimming stripped 0 bases from V and 4 bases from J, with 9 bases between. The CDR3: CASSYSGVSYGYTF. In DNA, the CDR3 is TGTGCCAGCAGTTACTCAGGGGTTAGCTATGGCTACACCTTC.

The chain links TRBV5-4 to TRBJ1-5; 8 positions match TRBD1. Germline V lookup: CDR1 SGHNT, CDR2 YYREEE (reference sequence). V trimming: 1 base; J trimming: 2 bases; junction bases outside the gene matches: 2. The CDR3 has 15 residues. Here the CDR3 reads CASSLSGGGNQPQHF. The CDR3 DNA sequence: TGTGCCAGCAGCTTGTCAGGGGGCGGCAATCAGCCCCAGCATTTT.

This chain joins TRBV4-1 and TRBJ2-5; 8 bases map to TRBD2. The V gene end was trimmed by 2 bases and the J gene end by 5 bases; junction bases not matched to a gene: 4. There are 14 residues in the CDR3. The germline CDR1 and CDR2 sequences are MGHRA and YSYEKL. The DNA for the CDR3 is TGCGCCAGCAGCCAACCCGGGACTAGGGAGACCCAGTACTTC. This translates into CASSQPGTRETQYF.

The CDR3 region is CASSLFFPGELFF. CDR3 nucleotide sequence: TGTGCCAGCAGCTTATTCTTCCCCGGGGAGCTGTTTTTT. The chain combines TRBV11-3 with TRBJ2-2; no firm D call. V was pared by 2 bases and J by 6 bases, with 7 bases between. From germline, CDR1 is SGHNT and CDR2 YENEEA. The CDR3 consists of 13 residues.

The chain combines TRBV2 with TRBJ2-7; maybe TRBD2 (5 bases). Germline V gene lookup returns CDR1 SNHLY and CDR2 FYNNEI. Between the trimmed V and J ends, which lost 3 bases and 3 bases, there was a span of 12 bases. The CDR3 has 14 residues. The CDR3 loop reads CASSEEGGYYEQYF. CDR3 nucleotides: TGTGCCAGCAGTGAGGAAGGAGGATACTACGAGCAGTACTTC.

This chain joins TRBV6-1 and TRBJ2-3, with 13 bases aligning to TRBD2. V was pared by 4 bases and J by 7 bases, with 11 bases of the junction left unmatched. This CDR3 comprises 17 residues. Germline values: CDR1 MNHNS, CDR2 SASEGT. CDR3 protein: CASSGGRLAGGRNTQYF. CDR3 DNA: TGTGCCAGCAGTGGGGGGAGACTAGCGGGAGGTAGGAATACGCAGTATTTT.

CDR3 region: CAWSTGTGSYEQYF. In nucleotides, the CDR3 is TGTGCCTGGAGCACCGGGACAGGGTCCTACGAGCAGTACTTC. V and J are TRBV30 and TRBJ2-7, with 9 nucleotides matching TRBD1. Trimming took 3 bases from V and 1 from J; bases not matched to a gene: 4. CDR1 GTSNPN and CDR2 SVGIG come from the germline V gene (reference sequence). This CDR3 contains 14 residues.

This rearrangement joins TRBV7-9 to TRBJ2-5; TRBD2 aligns across 7 bases. V gave up 1 base and J gave up 5 bases; unmatched junction bases: 19. The CDR3 runs to 19 residues. Germline V CDR1 and CDR2: SEHNR, FQNEAQ (reference sequence). The CDR3: CASSLGAASGSAWDETQYF. CDR3 DNA: TGTGCCAGCAGCTTAGGGGCGGCTAGCGGATCTGCCTGGGATGAGACCCAGTACTTC. Combining the CDR3 with reference TRBV7-9 and TRBJ2-5 gives the whole variable domain DTGVSQNPRHKITKRGQNVTFRCDPISEHNRLYWYRQTLGQGPEFLTYFQNEAQLEKSRLLSDRFSAERPKGSFSTLEIQRTEQGDSAMYLCASSLGAASGSAWDETQYFGPGTRLLVL.

This rearrangement joins TRBV6-1 to TRBJ2-5, with a possible D match to TRBD2 (5 bases). The CDR3 extends over 14 amino acids. V was pared by 6 bases and J by 2 bases, with 13 bases between. Germline CDR1 reads MNHNS; CDR2 reads SASEGT. In DNA, the CDR3 is TGTGCCAGCAGGGCTGGACTCTCACAAGAGACCCAGTACTTC. Translation: CASRAGLSQETQYF.

The chain combines TRBV29-1 with TRBJ2-7, with 8 bases identical to TRBD1. The CDR3 length is 13 residues. Germline CDR1 is SQVTM and CDR2 is ANQGSEA. The junction had 12 bases not matched to a gene; V was cut back by 8 bases and J by 6 bases. The CDR3 loop is CSTSGTGSGEQYF. CDR3 bases: TGCAGCACGTCCGGGACAGGCTCGGGCGAGCAGTACTTC.